This TCR beta chain was found in a study of blood T cell repertoires in COVID-19. This CDR3 has 14 amino acids. With V trimmed by 4 bases and J by 6 bases, 7 bases remained unmatched. The germline gives CDR1 MGHDK, CDR2 SYGVNS. TCRdb's copy holds only in-frame clones and misses some; the assay was immunoSEQ multiplex PCR. Here the sample spans approximately 250,000 clones, approximately 89% being singletons. The genes are TRBV25-1 and TRBJ1-2, with 8 bases lining up with TRBD1. The sequence was collected from a woman in her forties who had been exposed to COVID-19. Sequences were obtained from PBMCs or T cells enriched from blood (not recorded which). The CDR3 loop reads CASSVASGGHGYTF. DNA for the CDR3: TGTGCCAGCAGTGTTGCATCAGGGGGCCATGGCTACACCTTC.